The 2 T cell receptor beta chains below come from one sample, sequenced in a study of shared clonotypes between healthy human individuals. CD45RO-negative cells were positively selected for CCR7, leaving out terminally differentiated effector memory CD45RA+ cells. Repertoires were generated with immunoSEQ multiplex PCR, while TCRdb's copy carries only in-frame clones and drops some. The sample carries roughly 2.1 million clones, about 92% recorded once. The specimen was naive CD8+ T cells from PBMCs. Receptor source: a man younger than 35 in good health. Some clones in this sample may be carry-over from other donors' samples.

This chain links TRBV27 with TRBJ1-1, with no clear D. The germline CDR1 and CDR2 sequences are MNHEY and SMNVEV (reference sequence). This CDR3 has 14 amino acids. V dropped 3 bases and J dropped 6 bases, with 14 bases sitting between them. The DNA for the CDR3 is TGTGCCAGCAGTTTCGGCTCTGGGGTGTCTGAAGCTTTCTTT. As protein: CASSFGSGVSEAFF.

The J gene is TRBJ2-1, the V gene TRBV15, with TRBD1 identical over 10 bases. V lost 5 bases and J lost 7; bases outside the gene matches: 8. Germline V gene data show CDR1 as LNHNV and CDR2 as YYDKDF (reference sequence). This CDR3 comprises 15 residues. CDR3 residues: CATSFSDRGLNEQFF. CDR3 sequence (DNA): TGTGCCACCAGCTTCTCGGACAGGGGGTTGAATGAGCAGTTCTTC. The full variable domain, its missing parts supplied by reference TRBV15 and TRBJ2-1, is DAMVIQNPRYQVTQFGKPVTLSCSQTLNHNVMYWYQQKSSQAPKLLFHYYDKDFNNEADTPDNFQSRRPNTSFCFLDIRSPGLGDTAMYLCATSFSDRGLNEQFFGPGTRLTVL.